This T cell receptor (beta chain) was observed in a study of cytomegalovirus exposure and HLA in healthy donors. 13 Jbeta primers and 60 Vbeta primers were used for the PCR. This table comes from immunoSEQ multiplex PCR, and its TCRdb copy is limited to in-frame clones, with some not included. In the table there are 170,000 or so clones, 84% of which are singletons. Germline V gene data show CDR1 as LNHNV and CDR2 as YYDKDF (reference sequence). The V end lost 3 bases, the J end lost 5 bases, and 20 bases lay between the germline ends. The CDR3 contains 16 residues. To note about this clone: Its antigen is not identified.

General study results and limits: Most TCR sequences were uncommon, yet certain public TCRs appeared in many donors.

The sample taken for sequencing was PBMCs. The chain couples TRBV15 to TRBJ2-7, with D maybe TRBD1 (6 bases). The source is a boy aged 2 to 10 in good health and CMV-seronegative. CDR3 DNA sequence: TGTGCCACCAGCAGGGGGGCCGGGGCCGCTATGGACGAGCAGTACTTC. Translated, it gives CATSRGAGAAMDEQYF.